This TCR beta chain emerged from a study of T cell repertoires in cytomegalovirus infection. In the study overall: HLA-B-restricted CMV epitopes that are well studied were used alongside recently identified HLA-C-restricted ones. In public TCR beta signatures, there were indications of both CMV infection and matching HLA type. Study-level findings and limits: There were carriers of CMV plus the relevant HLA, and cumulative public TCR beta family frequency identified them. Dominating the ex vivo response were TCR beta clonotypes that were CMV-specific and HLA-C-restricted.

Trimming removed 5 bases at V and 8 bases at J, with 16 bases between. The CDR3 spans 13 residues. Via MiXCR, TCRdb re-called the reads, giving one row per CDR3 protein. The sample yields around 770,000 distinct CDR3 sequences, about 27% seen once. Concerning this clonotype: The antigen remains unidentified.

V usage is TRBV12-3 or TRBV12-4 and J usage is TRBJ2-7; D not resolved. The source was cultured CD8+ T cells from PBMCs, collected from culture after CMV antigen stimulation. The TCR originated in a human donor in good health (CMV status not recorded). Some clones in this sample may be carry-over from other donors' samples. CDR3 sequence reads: CASSVRVPKQQYF. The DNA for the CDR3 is TGTGCCAGCAGTGTCCGGGTCCCTAAACAGCAGTACTTC.